This passage covers 10 T cell receptor beta chains from one sample sequenced in a study of liver allograft versus peripheral blood T cells. Overall study: Comparing T cell receptor repertoires in transplanted livers with those in recipients' peripheral blood was part of the design.

TCRdb itself ran the reads through MiXCR, one entry per CDR3 protein. Among about 14,000 distinct CDR3 sequences listed, 20% were seen once. The receptor set was obtained from a human patient who had a liver transplant. Some T cells may arise from the graft donor.

Only a few counts were recorded for this clonotype. The V and J genes are TRBV12-3 or TRBV12-4 and TRBJ1-4; 8 bases match TRBD1. V lost 2 bases to trimming and J lost 6 bases; unmatched junction nucleotides: 8. CDR3 length: 16 residues. The DNA for the CDR3 is TGTGCCAGCAGTTTATCATCAGGGGGCCTCTATGAAAAACTGTTTTTT. Protein sequence: CASSLSSGGLYEKLFF.

V gene TRBV6-6 combines with J gene TRBJ2-7, with 8 bases that match TRBD1. The CDR3 spans 15 residues. J gave up 3 bases and V 4 bases, and 8 bases lay outside the gene matches. Germline V gives CDR1 MNHNY, CDR2 SVGAGI (reference sequence). In DNA form, the CDR3 reads TGTGCCAGCAGTTCCGGGACAGGTGGGGACTACGAGCAGTACTTC. The encoded protein is CASSSGTGGDYEQYF.

This clonotype was counted a few times. The genes are TRBV6-5 and TRBJ1-2; D is perhaps TRBD1 (5 bases). Deletions cut 6 bases from V and 8 bases from J, with 13 bases between. This CDR3 has 12 amino acids. CDR1 is MNHEY and CDR2 is SVGAGI in the germline V gene. CDR3 protein: CASRMLGEGYTF. CDR3 in DNA: TGTGCCAGCAGGATGCTGGGGGAAGGCTACACCTTC.

The rearrangement joins TRBV11-2 to TRBJ1-4; no clear D. V lost 4 bases, J lost 8 bases, and 17 bases lay in between. This CDR3 spans 15 amino acids. Germline-derived CDR1 and CDR2 are SGHAT and FQNNGV. This chain's CDR3 is CASSSSSTPREKLFF. In nucleotides, the CDR3 is TGTGCCAGCAGCTCTAGCTCGACGCCAAGAGAAAAACTGTTTTTT. The complete variable domain, with remaining parts taken from reference TRBV11-2 and TRBJ1-4, reads EAGVAQSPRYKIIEKRQSVAFWCNPISGHATLYWYQQILGQGPKLLIQFQNNGVVDDSQLPKDRFSAERLKGVDSTLKIQPAKLEDSAVYLCASSSSSTPREKLFFGSGTQLSVL.

This clonotype qualifies as medium-sized (0.01 to 0.1%). This chain joins TRBV6-6 and TRBJ1-1, with unresolved D. The CDR3 contains 11 residues. V shed 6 bases and J shed 1 base, with 3 bases lying between them. Germline CDR1 is MNHNY and CDR2 is SVGAGI (reference sequence). CDR3 in amino acids: CASRSNTEAFF. The DNA of the CDR3 is TGTGCCAGCAGGTCGAACACTGAAGCTTTCTTT.

This clonotype is labeled medium-sized. CDR3: CASSEGQALNYGYTF. The CDR3 DNA reads TGTGCCAGCAGCGAGGGACAAGCACTTAACTATGGCTACACCTTC. The V and J genes are TRBV7-2 and TRBJ1-2, with D tentatively TRBD1 (6 bases). Deletions cut 5 bases from V and 1 base from J, with 14 bases between. The length of the CDR3 is 15 residues. Germline V lookup: CDR1 SGHTA, CDR2 FQGNSA.

The rearrangement links TRBV12-3 or TRBV12-4 to TRBJ1-2; D might be TRBD1 (5 bases). Trimming shortened V by 3 bases and J by 4 bases, and 18 bases separated the two germline ends. This CDR3 is built from 16 residues. CDR3 amino acids: CASSLTGGGSIYGYTF. DNA of the CDR3: TGTGCCAGCAGTTTGACGGGGGGGGGATCGATCTATGGCTACACCTTC.

The rearrangement uses TRBV24-1 and TRBJ2-2; 7 nucleotides line up with TRBD1. The CDR3 is made up of 13 amino acids. Germline CDR1 reads KGHDR; CDR2 reads SFDVKD. Trimming removed 9 bases from V and 7 bases from J; junction bases left unmatched: 7. CDR3 sequence reads: CATRQGGLGELFF. CDR3 coding DNA: TGTGCCACCCGACAGGGCGGGCTCGGGGAGCTGTTTTTT.

This clonotype came up many times. This rearrangement joins TRBV6-2 or TRBV6-3 to TRBJ1-2; D is possibly TRBD1 (6 bases). Germline V gives CDR1 MNHEY, CDR2 SVGEGT. Between the trimmed V and J ends, which lost 2 bases and 3 bases, there was a span of 19 bases. The CDR3 extends over 17 amino acids. The CDR3 spells CASSYPARGSQDYGYTF. The DNA of the CDR3 is TGTGCCAGCAGTTACCCCGCGAGGGGGAGTCAGGACTATGGCTACACCTTC.

In this sample, this clonotype turned up once. This may arise from a read error, as a much more abundant clone is one base away. This chain connects TRBV19 to TRBJ2-7; 10 bases are shared with TRBD1. CDR3 length: 14 residues. With 9 bases clipped from V and 0 bases from J, the junction kept 5 bases outside the gene matches. CDR1 LNHDA and CDR2 SQIVND come from the germline V gene (reference sequence). As DNA, the CDR3 is TGTGCCAGAAGCGGACAGGGGGGCTCCTACGAGCAGTACTTC. The encoded protein is CARSGQGGSYEQYF.